This T cell receptor (beta chain) comes out of a study of blood T cell repertoires in COVID-19. Overall study context: Acute-phase and convalescent COVID-19 samples originated in the United States, Italy and Spain. The analysed material was cDNA or gDNA that came from T cells, B-cell-depleted T cells, or PBMCs.

In the original processing: Quantification of nucleated cells was approximated via reference gene primer amplification. The repertoire was sequenced with immunoSEQ multiplex PCR; TCRdb's copy has only in-frame clones and lacks some. V and J calls and clone size follow that table, whereas D and trimming were derived from the DNA. The sample shows under 250,000 clones, about four fifths of them seen only once. The CDR3 is 12 amino acids. The germline V gene encodes CDR1 ENHRY and CDR2 SYGVKD. The clonotype comes from a woman aged 40 to 49 who had recovered from COVID-19. The chain recombines TRBV10-3 with TRBJ1-1; TRBD1 is a possible D gene (6 bases). Sequencing was done on a sample of peripheral blood. The DNA for the CDR3 is TGTGCAATACAAGGGGGGAACACTGAAGCTTTCTTT. Protein product: CAIQGGNTEAFF.